Presented here are 4 T cell receptor beta chains from one specimen sequenced in a study of cytomegalovirus exposure and HLA in healthy donors. Clones were read by immunoSEQ multiplex PCR, and TCRdb kept only the in-frame ones, dropping some. The sample has more than 95,000 clones; approximately 88% are singletons. Sequencing was performed on PBMCs. These receptors were obtained from a woman younger than 30 in good health and CMV-seronegative.

The chain joins TRBV5-4 to TRBJ2-5; 12 bases match TRBD2. Germline assignment: CDR1 SGHNT and CDR2 YYREEE (reference sequence). CDR3 size: 14 residues. With V trimmed by 10 bases and J by 4 bases, 8 bases remained unmatched. The CDR3 DNA sequence: TGTGCCTTTGGACTAGCGGGGATTCCAGAGACCCAGTACTTC. This encodes CAFGLAGIPETQYF.

The chain has TRBV5-6 and TRBJ1-2; D is uncertain. V lost 4 bases and J 3 bases, leaving 13 bases between the germline ends. CDR3 length equals 14 residues. Germline V gene data show CDR1 as SGHDT and CDR2 as YYEEEE. The CDR3 DNA reads as TGTGCCAGCAGCCCGACGGGGATTGACTATGGCTACACCTTC. As protein: CASSPTGIDYGYTF. Combining the CDR3 with reference TRBV5-6 and TRBJ1-2 gives the whole variable domain DAGVTQSPTHLIKTRGQQVTLRCSPKSGHDTVSWYQQALGQGPQFIFQYYEEEERQRGNFPDRFSGHQFPNYSSELNVNALLLGDSALYLCASSPTGIDYGYTFGSGTRLTVV.

The V gene is TRBV2, the J gene TRBJ2-7, with 7 bases lining up with TRBD2. V was clipped by 6 bases and J by 2 bases; unmatched bases: 7. Looked up from germline, CDR1 is SNHLY and CDR2 is FYNNEI. The CDR3 covers 14 residues. Here the CDR3 reads CASSGGTEAYEQYF. CDR3 sequence (DNA): TGTGCCAGCAGCGGGGGGACGGAAGCCTACGAGCAGTACTTC.

The chain has TRBV2 and TRBJ2-7; 7 bases agree with TRBD1. CDR1 and CDR2 (germline): SNHLY, FYNNEI. V shed 7 bases and J 5 bases; nucleotides not matched to a gene: 8. The CDR3 covers 13 residues. The CDR3 nucleotides are TGTGCCAGCATGGGGAGACAGGGCGACGAGCAGTACTTC. Amino acid sequence: CASMGRQGDEQYF.